What follows describes a single T cell receptor beta chain. Antigen specificity is unknown. Other DNA sequences within the sample encode an identical CDR3. This sample stems from a study of shared clonotypes between healthy human individuals. Broader study findings: In four donors, around 5% of naive CD4 clonotypes appeared in common.

Execution of the assay was at deep level. Evenly divided among several immunoSEQ plates was the genomic DNA of each subset. Some clones are missing from TCRdb's copy, which holds only in-frame ones; the method was immunoSEQ multiplex PCR. This table has 2,500,000 or so clones, 80% to 95% appearing once. CDR1 is MDHEN, CDR2 SYDVKM, per germline. The V and J ends lost 5 bases and 5 bases respectively, with 8 bases between them. This CDR3 is 12 amino acids long. This TCR derives from a young man in good health. Some clones in this sample may be carry-over from other donors' samples. The chain uses TRBV28 and TRBJ2-3, with no clear D. Sequencing input: naive CD4+ T cells from PBMCs. Subset denoted: CD45RA+ positively selected. CDR3 DNA: TGTGCCAGCAGTCTCTCGGGAGATACGCAGTATTTT. Protein product: CASSLSGDTQYF.